The source of this T cell receptor (beta chain) is a study of T-cell reconstitution after alpha-beta-depleted transplantation in children. Notes on the study in general: Newly generated T cells supplied most T-cell counts and diversity one year post-transplant.

The sample holds many counts of this clonotype. What it recognizes is unknown. Preparation of the TCRbeta library was carried out with unique molecular identifiers. From the PCR reads, TCRdb called clonotypes with MiXCR, one entry per CDR3 protein. The table has 490,000 or so distinct CDR3 sequences, approximately 10% seen once. CDR1 and CDR2 (germline): SGHAT, FQNNGV. The V and J ends lost 2 bases and 8 bases respectively, with 19 bases between them. The CDR3 covers 16 residues. The receptor was derived from a child younger than 10 with inherited bone marrow failure, due to receive a stem cell transplant. The gene calls are TRBV11-2 and TRBJ1-3; no reliable D call. Here the sequenced sample was PBMCs, taken before TCRalphabeta/CD19-depleted stem cell transplant. CDR3 residues: CASSLFPRVSRDTIYF. For the CDR3, the DNA is TGTGCCAGCAGCTTATTCCCCCGAGTCTCTAGAGACACCATATATTTT.